These 31 T cell receptor beta chains share one sample of origin, sequenced in a study of T-cell reconstitution after alpha-beta-depleted transplantation in children. Researchers prepared the TCRbeta library using unique molecular identifiers, the study reports. Each CDR3 protein is one row after TCRdb ran MiXCR on the PCR reads. Of more than 300,000 distinct CDR3 sequences in the sample, under 20% were seen once. The specimen comprised PBMCs, mostly from graft donor cells, sampled 360 days after TCRalphabeta/CD19-depleted stem cell transplant. The receptors were sampled from a male patient between 2 and 9 years old who had a stem cell transplant for acute lymphoblastic leukemia, so the T cells may come from the graft donor.

V is TRBV21-1 and J is TRBJ2-1; the DNA was not compared with TRBD1, the D call given in the table. TRBV21-1 is given as a pseudogene. There are 12 residues in the CDR3. In DNA, the CDR3 is TGTGCCAGCCCTGGGGGCGGCAATGAGCAGTTCTTC. Its protein is CASPGGGNEQFF.

This clonotype was observed many times. The gene calls are TRBV7-2 and TRBJ2-3; D not certain. Germline loops: CDR1 SGHTA, CDR2 FQGNSA. V was shortened by 5 bases and J by 2 bases, with 11 bases between the two germline ends. This CDR3 has 14 residues. The CDR3 reads CASSPKQYTDTQYF. DNA of the CDR3: TGTGCCAGCAGCCCTAAGCAGTACACAGATACGCAGTATTTT.

V gene TRBV4-2 combines with J gene TRBJ1-5, with TRBD1 as a possible D gene (5 bases). Per germline, CDR1 LGHNA and CDR2 YNFKEQ. The CDR3 totals 16 residues. V was shortened by 0 bases and J by 4 bases, with 13 bases between the two germline ends. CDR3: CASSQEIGTPNQPQHF. The CDR3 DNA sequence: TGTGCCAGCAGCCAAGAAATAGGGACCCCGAATCAGCCCCAGCATTTT.

The rearrangement links TRBV9 to TRBJ2-3, with D unresolved. CDR1 and CDR2 from the germline V gene are SGDLS and YYNGEE. The V end lost 3 bases, the J end lost 6 bases, and 11 bases lay between the germline ends. This CDR3 region has 13 residues. CDR3 amino acids: CASSDDPKDTQYF. CDR3 DNA sequence: TGTGCCAGCAGCGACGACCCCAAGGATACGCAGTATTTT.

This clonotype showed up just a few times. This rearrangement joins TRBV12-3 or TRBV12-4 to TRBJ2-1, with TRBD2 as a possible D gene (5 bases). The CDR3 length is 14 residues. V dropped 3 bases and J dropped 12 bases, with 18 bases sitting between them. In DNA, the CDR3 is TGTGCCAGCAGTTTTGTGAGACTAACCGAATTGCAGTTCTTC. Amino acids: CASSFVRLTELQFF.

This clonotype has a handful of counts. CDR3 nucleotide sequence: TGTGCCAGCAGTTTGTGGGCGGGACCCCGCTCCTACGAGCAGTACTTC. Amino acid sequence: CASSLWAGPRSYEQYF. V and J are TRBV12-3 or TRBV12-4 and TRBJ2-7; possibly TRBD2 for D (6 bases). The CDR3 consists of 16 residues. Trimming took 3 bases from V and 0 from J, leaving 15 bases between them.

This clonotype has at least ten counts. The DNA for the CDR3 is TGTGCCACTCATGGGGTAGGGAATGAGCAGTTCTTC. Its translation is CATHGVGNEQFF. The V call is TRBV19, the J call TRBJ2-1; no clear D gene. CDR1 and CDR2 from the germline V gene are LNHDA and SQIVND (reference sequence). This CDR3 is built from 12 residues. Deletions cut 10 bases from V and 7 bases from J, with 14 bases between.

The chain couples TRBV30 to TRBJ2-7; D may be TRBD1 or TRBD2 (5 bases each). Germline V CDR1 and CDR2: GTSNPN, SVGIG (reference sequence). This CDR3 comprises 14 residues. Deletions cut 2 bases from V and 0 bases from J, with 11 bases between. CDR3 protein: CAWSFGASSYEQYF. CDR3 nucleotides: TGTGCCTGGAGTTTCGGGGCTTCCTCCTACGAGCAGTACTTC.

This clonotype was seen a handful of times. The chain uses TRBV7-2 and TRBJ2-1, with D uncertain. Germline V gives CDR1 SGHTA, CDR2 FQGNSA. The CDR3 runs 17 residues. The V and J ends lost 4 bases and 3 bases respectively, with 19 bases between them. CDR3 DNA: TGTGCCAGCAGCTCCCCCTCCACAAGCTTAAACTACAATGAGCAGTTCTTC. This encodes CASSSPSTSLNYNEQFF.

The V gene is TRBV12-3 or TRBV12-4, the J gene TRBJ2-2; 12 bases agree with TRBD2. V dropped 6 bases and J dropped 8; count of bases not matched to a gene: 4. The CDR3 is 14 amino acids. DNA of the CDR3: TGTGCCAGCAGGACTAGCGGGAGAGTGGGGGAGCTGTTTTTT. Its translation: CASRTSGRVGELFF.

The chain uses TRBV7-8 and TRBJ2-1; TRBD2 matches 15 bases. This CDR3 has 17 residues. From germline, CDR1 is SGHVS and CDR2 FQNEAQ. The V segment lost 3 bases and the J segment 8 bases; nucleotides outside the gene matches: 8. CDR3 DNA: TGTGCCAGCAGCTTCCCCGGACTAGCGGGAGGGTTCGATGAGCAGTTCTTC. Its protein product is CASSFPGLAGGFDEQFF.

This clonotype was counted at least ten times. The genes are TRBV20-1 and TRBJ2-4; a weak D match, TRBD2 (6 bases). Trimming removed 5 bases from V and 0 bases from J, with 14 bases in between. Germline-derived CDR1 and CDR2 are DFQATT and SNEGSKA (reference sequence). CDR3 length: 15 residues. The CDR3 region is CSAHPPGLAKNIQYF. The CDR3 DNA reads TGCAGTGCTCACCCACCGGGACTAGCCAAAAACATTCAGTACTTC.

This clonotype was found a few times. The V and J genes are TRBV4-1 and TRBJ2-1; possibly TRBD2 for D (6 bases). With 4 bases removed from V and 4 bases from J, the gap between germline ends came to 17 bases. This CDR3 has 16 amino acids. The germline V gene encodes CDR1 MGHRA and CDR2 YSYEKL. The CDR3 coding sequence is TGCGCCAGCAGCCTACCGGGACTTCGAAAGTACAATGAGCAGTTCTTC. Its protein product is CASSLPGLRKYNEQFF.

In this sample, this clonotype turned up a few times. The chain employs TRBV6-5 and TRBJ2-2; possibly TRBD1 or TRBD2 for D (5 bases each). The CDR3 length is 17 residues. V lost 0 bases to trimming and J lost 1 base, with 12 bases between them. Germline V gene lookup returns CDR1 MNHEY and CDR2 SVGAGI. CDR3 nucleotides: TGTGCCAGCAGTTACTCGATTGGTGGGGGGAACACCGGGGAGCTGTTTTTT. Protein sequence: CASSYSIGGGNTGELFF.

This clonotype has a handful of counts. CDR3 sequence: CATSGSRNEQFF. In nucleotides, the CDR3 is TGTGCCACCAGTGGCTCGCGAAATGAGCAGTTCTTC. This sequence joins TRBV24-1 and TRBJ2-1; D unresolved. Germline lookup yields CDR1 KGHDR and CDR2 SFDVKD. V was cut by 5 bases and J by 7 bases, with 8 bases left in between. CDR3 length: 12 residues.

The V call is TRBV12-3 or TRBV12-4, the J call TRBJ2-1; possible D gene TRBD2, 5 bases. V shed 7 bases and J shed 0 bases, with 10 bases lying between them. The CDR3 consists of 14 residues. For the CDR3, the DNA is TGTGCCAGCACCGCGGGTCCCTCCTACAATGAGCAGTTCTTC. Its protein product is CASTAGPSYNEQFF.

This clonotype was recorded a few times. V and J are TRBV6-2 or TRBV6-3 and TRBJ2-2, with 10 nucleotides matching TRBD2. The CDR3 has 13 residues. Germline lookup yields CDR1 MNHEY and CDR2 SVGEGT. Trimming removed 8 bases from V and 7 bases from J; junction bases left unmatched: 4. The CDR3 coding sequence is TGTGCCAGCGGACGGACTAGCGGCGGGGAGCTGTTTTTT. Translating it yields CASGRTSGGELFF.

The rearrangement links TRBV4-3 to TRBJ2-7, with 14 bases lining up with TRBD2. Trimming took 1 base from V and 0 from J; bases not matched to a gene: 8. The CDR3 length is 19 residues. Germline assignment: CDR1 LGHNA and CDR2 YSLEER. The CDR3 spells CASSQVNGLAGGRSYEQYF. CDR3 DNA: TGCGCCAGCAGCCAAGTTAACGGACTAGCGGGAGGCCGCTCCTACGAGCAGTACTTC.

The rearrangement joins TRBV5-4 to TRBJ2-3; 10 nucleotides align to TRBD2. The CDR3 consists of 15 residues. The J segment lost 6 bases and the V segment lost 4 bases, leaving 8 bases of the junction unmatched. In germline, CDR1 is SGHNT, CDR2 YYREEE (reference sequence). In DNA form, the CDR3 reads TGTGCCAGCAGCCGCACACCTAGCGGGAGTGATACGCAGTATTTT. Its protein is CASSRTPSGSDTQYF.

The chain carries TRBV28 and TRBJ1-2; D call uncertain. V was cut by 3 bases and J by 3 bases, with 11 bases left in between. This CDR3 spans 14 amino acids. Germline-derived CDR1 and CDR2 are MDHEN and SYDVKM. The DNA for the CDR3 is TGTGCCAGCAGTTTTGGAACAGATCACTATGGCTACACCTTC. Translating gives CASSFGTDHYGYTF.

This clonotype was picked up a small number of times. The chain is built from TRBV28 and TRBJ2-6; D gene uncertain. With 2 bases removed from V and 1 base from J, the gap between germline ends came to 9 bases. The CDR3 consists of 16 residues. Germline-derived CDR1 and CDR2 are MDHEN and SYDVKM. As DNA, the CDR3 is TGTGCCAGCAGTTTACTATCCCTTTCTGGGGCCAACGTCCTGACTTTC. Translation: CASSLLSLSGANVLTF.

This clonotype has just a few counts. The J gene is TRBJ2-5, the V gene TRBV20-1; D is uncertain. V dropped 5 bases and J dropped 4 bases, with 11 bases sitting between them. The CDR3 is 12 amino acids. In germline, CDR1 is DFQATT, CDR2 SNEGSKA (reference sequence). The CDR3 sequence is CSALTRGETQYF. The CDR3 DNA is TGCAGTGCTCTAACCCGCGGAGAGACCCAGTACTTC.

This clonotype showed up many times. This chain links TRBV7-8 with TRBJ2-3; 8 bases fit TRBD2. CDR3 length: 17 amino acids. J was trimmed by 0 bases and V by 3 bases; bases with no gene match: 8. In germline, CDR1 is SGHVS, CDR2 FQNEAQ. The CDR3 sequence: CASSFRKREPSTDTQYF. The CDR3 region has the DNA TGTGCCAGCAGCTTTCGAAAGCGGGAGCCCAGCACAGATACGCAGTATTTT. Based on the CDR3 plus reference TRBV7-8 and TRBJ2-3, the full variable domain is GAGVSQSPRYKVAKRGQDVALRCDPISGHVSLFWYQQALGQGPEFLTYFQNEAQLDKSGLPSDRFFAERPEGSVSTLKIQRTQQEDSAVYLCASSFRKREPSTDTQYFGPGTRLTVL.

This clonotype was counted ten times or more. The rearrangement links TRBV7-9 to TRBJ1-1; D is undetermined. This CDR3 is built from 14 residues. Germline CDR1 is SEHNR and CDR2 is FQNEAQ (reference sequence). V was cut by 5 bases and J by 4 bases, with 14 bases left in between. The CDR3 protein is CASSEDRGLTEAFF. The CDR3 DNA reads TGTGCCAGCAGCGAGGACCGAGGGCTCACTGAAGCTTTCTTT.

At least ten counts were recorded for this clonotype. This rearrangement joins TRBV12-3 or TRBV12-4 to TRBJ2-7; 7 positions agree with TRBD1. The CDR3 covers 14 residues. V shed 3 bases, J shed 2 bases, and the junction held 4 bases outside the gene matches. This chain's CDR3 is CASSFGTATYEQYF. CDR3 coding DNA: TGTGCCAGCAGTTTTGGGACAGCCACCTACGAGCAGTACTTC.

This chain links TRBV9 with TRBJ2-1, with 10 bases aligning to TRBD2. Germline V gene sequence: CDR1 SGDLS, CDR2 YYNGEE. This CDR3 is built from 19 residues. The junction had 22 bases not matched to a gene; V was cut back by 0 bases and J by 13 bases. DNA of the CDR3: TGTGCCAGCAGCGTAGGGGACCTAGTGGTAGCGGGAGGTAGGTGGGGACAGTTCTTC. Protein: CASSVGDLVVAGGRWGQFF. The variable domain in full, completed from reference TRBV9 and TRBJ2-1, reads DSGVTQTPKHLITATGQRVTLRCSPRSGDLSVYWYQQSLDQGLQFLIQYYNGEERAKGNILERFSAQQFPDLHSELNLSSLELGDSALYFCASSVGDLVVAGGRWGQFFGPGTRLTVL.

This chain joins TRBV27 and TRBJ2-5, with TRBD2 matching over 10 bases. The junction had 12 bases not matched to a gene; V was cut back by 3 bases and J by 5 bases. In germline, CDR1 is MNHEY, CDR2 SMNVEV (reference sequence). The CDR3 runs to 17 residues. For the CDR3, the DNA is TGTGCCAGCAGTTTCCTAGCGGGAGCTGGGTTGGCGGAGACCCAGTACTTC. Protein: CASSFLAGAGLAETQYF.

The sample holds a few counts of this clonotype. The chain joins TRBV7-8 to TRBJ1-3, with D unclear. The CDR3 length is 12 residues. The V gene's germline CDR1 is SGHVS and CDR2 FQNEAQ. Trimming stripped 1 base from V and 14 bases from J, with 12 bases between. The CDR3 DNA sequence: TGTGCCAGCAGCTTAGTGGTAGAGGCATTATATTTT. Its protein product is CASSLVVEALYF.

This clonotype was seen only a few times. The chain uses TRBV9 and TRBJ2-3, with 10 bases matching TRBD2. V lost 4 bases, J lost 1 base, and 3 bases stayed unmatched. Germline V gene data show CDR1 as SGDLS and CDR2 as YYNGEE. This CDR3 comprises 15 residues. The CDR3: CASSITSGGTDTQYF. In nucleotides, the CDR3 is TGTGCCAGCAGCATAACTAGCGGGGGCACAGATACGCAGTATTTT. The full variable domain, in which reference TRBV9 and TRBJ2-3 provide the parts outside the CDR3, is DSGVTQTPKHLITATGQRVTLRCSPRSGDLSVYWYQQSLDQGLQFLIQYYNGEERAKGNILERFSAQQFPDLHSELNLSSLELGDSALYFCASSITSGGTDTQYFGPGTRLTVL.

The J gene is TRBJ2-7, the V gene TRBV4-2; D not resolved. From germline, CDR1 is LGHNA and CDR2 YNFKEQ. This CDR3 has 13 amino acids. Trimming removed 0 bases at V and 0 bases at J, with 3 bases between. Here the CDR3 reads CASSQEASYEQYF. The CDR3 bases are TGTGCCAGCAGCCAAGAAGCCTCCTACGAGCAGTACTTC.

The chain combines TRBV6-1 with TRBJ1-5; D gene ambiguous. In germline, CDR1 is MNHNS, CDR2 SASEGT. V lost 5 bases, J lost 5 bases, and 10 bases lay in between. The CDR3 is 13 amino acids. The CDR3 DNA sequence: TGTGCCAGCAGTCCGCTATTGGATCAGCCCCAGCATTTT. This gives the protein CASSPLLDQPQHF.